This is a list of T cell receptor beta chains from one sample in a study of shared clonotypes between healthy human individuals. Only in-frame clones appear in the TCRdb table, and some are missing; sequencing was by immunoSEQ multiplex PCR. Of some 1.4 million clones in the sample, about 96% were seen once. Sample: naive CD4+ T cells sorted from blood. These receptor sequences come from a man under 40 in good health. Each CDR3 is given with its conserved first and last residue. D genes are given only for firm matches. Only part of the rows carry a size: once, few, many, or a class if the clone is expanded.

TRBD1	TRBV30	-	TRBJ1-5	TGTGCCTGGGGACAGGGCAGCAATCAGCCCCAGCATTTT	CAWGQGSNQPQHF
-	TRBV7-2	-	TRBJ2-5	TGTGCCAGCAGCTCCAGGGTTCAGCTATCAGAGACCCAGTACTTC	CASSSRVQLSETQYF
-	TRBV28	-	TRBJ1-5	TGTGCCAGCAGTTACCGGGATCAGCCCCAGCATTTT	CASSYRDQPQHF
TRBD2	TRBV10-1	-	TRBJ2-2	TGCGCCAGCAGTGACGGGGGGAAAGGAACAAACACCGGGGAGCTGTTTTTT	CASSDGGKGTNTGELFF
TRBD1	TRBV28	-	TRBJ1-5	TGTGCCAGCAGTTTCCCGGACAGGAATCAGCCCCAGCATTTT	CASSFPDRNQPQHF
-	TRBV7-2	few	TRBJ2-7	TGTGCCAGCAGCTCCAATAGCGTCTCCTACGAGCAGTACTTC	CASSSNSVSYEQYF
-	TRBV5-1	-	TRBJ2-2	TGCGCCAGCAGTGAGAACACCGGGGAGCTGTTTTTT	CASSENTGELFF
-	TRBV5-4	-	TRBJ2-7	TGTGCCAGCAGTCTCCCGCCGGGGAGCTCCTACGAGCAGTACTTC	CASSLPPGSSYEQYF
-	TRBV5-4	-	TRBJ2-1	TGTGCCAGCAGCCCCCGTTACTCCTACAATGAGCAGTTCTTC	CASSPRYSYNEQFF
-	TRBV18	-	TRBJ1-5	TGTGCCAGCTCAGGACAATCGAATCAGCCCCAGCATTTT	CASSGQSNQPQHF
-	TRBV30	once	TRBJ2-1	TGTGCCTGGATCCCGGATTACAATGAGCAGTTCTTC	CAWIPDYNEQFF
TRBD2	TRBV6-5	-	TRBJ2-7	TGTGCCAGCAGTTACCCGGGGGGCGAGCAGTACTTC	CASSYPGGEQYF
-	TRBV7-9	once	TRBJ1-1	TGTGCCAGCAGCCTGACCGGGACACCTCAGCGAGCTTTCTTT	CASSLTGTPQRAFF
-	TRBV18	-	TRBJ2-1	TGTGCCAGCTCACCGAGCGGTCCCTACAATGAGCAGTTCTTC	CASSPSGPYNEQFF
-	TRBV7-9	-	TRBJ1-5	TGTGCCAGCAGCTTCGCCGGGAATCAGCCCCAGCATTTT	CASSFAGNQPQHF
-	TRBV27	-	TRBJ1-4	TGTGCCAGCAGTTCTCTGGGACGGCAAACTGGTGGAAAACTGTTTTTT	CASSSLGRQTGGKLFF
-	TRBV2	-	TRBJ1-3	TGTGCCAGCACGGGGTGGTCCTCTGGAAACACCATATATTTT	CASTGWSSGNTIYF
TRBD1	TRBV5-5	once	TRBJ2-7	TGTGCCAGCAGCTTGGTGCCAGGGGGCGACTACGAGCAGTACTTC	CASSLVPGGDYEQYF
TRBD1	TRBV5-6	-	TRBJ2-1	TGTGCCAGCAGCGATCCCGGGACAGGGGCCTACAATGAGCAGTTCTTC	CASSDPGTGAYNEQFF
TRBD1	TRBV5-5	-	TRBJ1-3	TGTGCCAGCAGCCCTTCGGGGGACAGGGATGGAAACACCATATATTTT	CASSPSGDRDGNTIYF
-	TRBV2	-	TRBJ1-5	TGTGCCAGCAGTTTGGGCAGAACCACTCAGCCCCAGCATTTT	CASSLGRTTQPQHF
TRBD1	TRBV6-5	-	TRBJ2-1	TGTGCCAGCAGTAGGGACAGCTACAATGAGCAGTTCTTC	CASSRDSYNEQFF
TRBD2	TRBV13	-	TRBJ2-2	TGTGCCAGCAGCCTTACCATCAGTGGGGGACTAGCTTTGGTCGGGGAGCTGTTTTTT	CASSLTISGGLALVGELFF
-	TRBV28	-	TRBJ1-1	TGTGCCAGCAGTAAGCGGGAGGAGACTGAAGCTTTCTTT	CASSKREETEAFF
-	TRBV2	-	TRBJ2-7	TGTGCCAGCAATGGGGGTTTCGACGAGCAGTACTTC	CASNGGFDEQYF
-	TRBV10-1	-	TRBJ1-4	TGCGCCAGCAGTGAGTCGAGAGGGAACAATGAAAAACTGTTTTTT	CASSESRGNNEKLFF
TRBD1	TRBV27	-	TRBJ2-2	TGTGCCAGCAGTTCCCGCCAACTCGACAGGGGGCTCCTTCGGAACACCGGGGAGCTGTTTTTT	CASSSRQLDRGLLRNTGELFF
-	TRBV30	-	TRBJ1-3	TGTGCCTGGAGTGTACGTAGCTCTGGAAACACCATATATTTT	CAWSVRSSGNTIYF
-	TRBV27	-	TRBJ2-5	TGTGCCAGCAGTTCCCCCGACAGAGAGACCCAGTACTTC	CASSSPDRETQYF
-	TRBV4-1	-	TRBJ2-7	TGCGCCAGCAGCCGCGTCCCTATCGACGGGGGTACCTACGAGCAGTACTTC	CASSRVPIDGGTYEQYF
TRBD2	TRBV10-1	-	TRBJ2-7	TGCGCCAGCAGTGAAGCGGGAGTGTACGAGCAGTACTTC	CASSEAGVYEQYF
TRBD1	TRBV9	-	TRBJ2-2	TGTGCCAGCAGCCAAAGACAGGGGGCAGGCACCGGGGAGCTGTTTTTT	CASSQRQGAGTGELFF
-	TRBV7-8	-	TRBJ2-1	TGTGCGACGTGCTATGCGGAAACCTACAATGAGCAGTTCTTC	CATCYAETYNEQFF
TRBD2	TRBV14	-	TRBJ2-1	TGTGCCAGCACAATGTGGCCTAGCGGGAGTTTCAATGAGCAGTTCTTC	CASTMWPSGSFNEQFF
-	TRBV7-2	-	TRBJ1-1	TGTGCCAGCAGCTTAGATCGGGGGGGAGGAATGAAAGCTTTCTTT	CASSLDRGGGMKAFF
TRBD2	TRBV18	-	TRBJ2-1	TGTGCCAGCTCACAAATAGCGGGAGGGTTCAATGAGCAGTTCTTC	CASSQIAGGFNEQFF
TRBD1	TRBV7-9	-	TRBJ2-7	TGTGCCAGCAGCCCAGGACAGGGGAGTGACGAGCAGTACTTC	CASSPGQGSDEQYF
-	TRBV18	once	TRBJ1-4	TGTGCCAGCTCAGCGAGACGAGGAGTTGATGAAAAACTGTTTTTT	CASSARRGVDEKLFF
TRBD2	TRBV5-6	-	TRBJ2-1	TGTGCCAGCAGCTTCCGTACTAGCGCATACAATGAGCAGTTCTTC	CASSFRTSAYNEQFF
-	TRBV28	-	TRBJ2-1	TGTGCCAGCAGTCCTCACCAAGGGTCCCACGCGGGGCAGTTCTTC	CASSPHQGSHAGQFF
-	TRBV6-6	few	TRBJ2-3	TGTGCCAGCAACTCAATTGGACTCCTCACAGATACGCAGTATTTT	CASNSIGLLTDTQYF
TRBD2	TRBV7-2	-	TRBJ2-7	TGTGCCAGCAGCTCGCGACTAGCGGGAGTTCTACCCTACGAGCAGTACTTC	CASSSRLAGVLPYEQYF